Following are 22 T cell receptor beta chains from one sample sequenced in a study of T cell changes during pregnancy in multiple sclerosis. TCRdb's copy holds only in-frame clones and misses some; the assay was immunoSEQ multiplex PCR. This sample has 83,000 or so clones, with nearly 95% found just once. The specimen comprised peripheral blood, sampled after pregnancy. Source of these receptors: a female donor in good health, enrolled as a control in a pregnancy study.

The chain combines TRBV18 with TRBJ1-1; D is possibly TRBD1 (6 bases). The CDR3 runs to 13 residues. Germline V lookup: CDR1 KGHSH, CDR2 LQKENI. V lost 4 bases to trimming and J lost 11 bases, with 17 bases between them. The CDR3 nucleotides are TGTGCCAGCTCACTAAAGGTGGGGGCGGAGGCTTTCTTT. Translating gives CASSLKVGAEAFF.

The chain joins TRBV11-3 to TRBJ2-1; no firm D call. Trimming took 1 base from V and 8 from J, leaving 9 bases between them. Germline V gene lookup returns CDR1 SGHNT and CDR2 YENEEA. The CDR3 extends over 13 amino acids. Here the CDR3 reads CASSLGPQDEQFF. The DNA for the CDR3 is TGTGCCAGCAGCTTAGGCCCCCAGGATGAGCAGTTCTTC.

V gene TRBV10-3 combines with J gene TRBJ2-3; D remains ambiguous. The germline CDR1 and CDR2 sequences are ENHRY and SYGVKD. This CDR3 comprises 15 residues. Trimming pared 0 bases from V and 0 bases from J, leaving 7 bases between. CDR3 region: CAISESVRSTDTQYF. CDR3 nucleotides: TGTGCCATCAGTGAGTCTGTCCGGAGCACAGATACGCAGTATTTT.

The chain carries TRBV28 and TRBJ2-2, with TRBD2 identical over 7 bases. CDR1 and CDR2 from the germline V gene are MDHEN and SYDVKM. V dropped 6 bases and J dropped 1; count of bases not matched to a gene: 14. The CDR3 has 18 residues. DNA of the CDR3: TGTGCCAGCAGCTTTCCCTTCGGGAGGAGAGAGAACACCGGGGAGCTGTTTTTT. Protein sequence: CASSFPFGRRENTGELFF.

The rearrangement uses TRBV5-1 and TRBJ1-1, with D maybe TRBD1 (5 bases). The CDR3 is 14 residues long. V was pared by 4 bases and J by 1 base, with 11 bases between. The germline V gene encodes CDR1 SGHRS and CDR2 YFSETQ. DNA for the CDR3: TGCGCCAGCAGCGGGCGCCAGGGGAACACTGAAGCTTTCTTT. Residues: CASSGRQGNTEAFF.

This clone appeared once. The chain links TRBV5-1 to TRBJ1-1, with D perhaps matching TRBD1 (6 bases). CDR3 length equals 14 residues. Germline V gene lookup returns CDR1 SGHRS and CDR2 YFSETQ. Trimming cost V 4 bases and J 4 bases, with 14 bases left between them. The CDR3 DNA sequence: TGCGCCAGCAGCCATACTTTAGGGGGCACTGAAGCTTTCTTT. It codes for CASSHTLGGTEAFF.

The chain couples TRBV28 to TRBJ2-7; the D gene is possibly TRBD1 (5 bases). The CDR3 length is 13 residues. The germline gives CDR1 MDHEN, CDR2 SYDVKM. V was trimmed by 3 bases and J by 1 base, leaving 7 bases between them. The CDR3 protein is CASSLRQSYEQYF. The CDR3 DNA reads as TGTGCCAGCAGTTTGAGACAGTCCTACGAGCAGTACTTC. The complete variable domain, with remaining parts taken from reference TRBV28 and TRBJ2-7, reads DVKVTQSSRYLVKRTGEKVFLECVQDMDHENMFWYRQDPGLGLRLIYFSYDVKMKEKGDIPEGYSVSREKKERFSLILESASTNQTSMYLCASSLRQSYEQYFGPGTRLTVT.

The chain has TRBV28 and TRBJ2-7; 10 bases line up with TRBD2. CDR1 and CDR2 from the germline V gene are MDHEN and SYDVKM. The junction had 13 bases not matched to a gene; V was cut back by 7 bases and J by 7 bases. The CDR3 runs to 15 residues. CDR3 sequence reads: CASTLLPGLAREQYF. The CDR3, as DNA: TGTGCCAGCACTCTACTACCGGGACTAGCGAGAGAGCAGTACTTC.

This chain connects TRBV5-1 to TRBJ2-1; D is unresolved. The germline V gene has CDR1 SGHRS and CDR2 YFSETQ. The CDR3 runs to 14 residues. V shed 2 bases and J shed 4 bases, with 10 bases lying between them. The CDR3 here is CASSFNEAYNEQFF. As DNA, the CDR3 is TGCGCCAGCAGCTTTAACGAGGCATACAATGAGCAGTTCTTC.

This rearrangement joins TRBV27 to TRBJ1-1; 7 nucleotides align to TRBD1. The CDR3 length is 15 residues. J gave up 7 bases and V 6 bases, and 14 bases lay outside the gene matches. The germline gives CDR1 MNHEY, CDR2 SMNVEV (reference sequence). CDR3 bases: TGTGCCAGCAGACGACAGGGAGGTGAGACTTATGAAGCTTTCTTT. Translated, it gives CASRRQGGETYEAFF.

This rearrangement joins TRBV6-1 to TRBJ2-5; 7 bases map to TRBD2. There are 15 residues in the CDR3. Germline CDR1 is MNHNS and CDR2 is SASEGT. V lost 11 bases, J lost 4 bases, and 16 bases stayed unmatched. The CDR3 sequence is CASAASGRGVETQYF. In DNA, the CDR3 is TGTGCCTCCGCCGCTAGCGGTCGGGGGGTAGAGACCCAGTACTTC.

The rearrangement links TRBV2 to TRBJ2-2, with D tentatively TRBD1 (5 bases). The V gene's germline CDR1 is SNHLY and CDR2 FYNNEI. The CDR3 has 15 amino acids. Trimming took off 2 bases at V and 0 bases at J, with 7 bases between the two ends. The CDR3 loop is CASSESTANTGELFF. The CDR3 nucleotides are TGTGCCAGCAGTGAATCGACAGCGAACACCGGGGAGCTGTTTTTT.

The chain uses TRBV18 and TRBJ2-7; 7 nucleotides line up with TRBD1. The V gene's germline CDR1 is KGHSH and CDR2 LQKENI. V lost 0 bases, J lost 3 bases, and 8 bases stayed unmatched. The CDR3 runs to 16 residues. The CDR3 reads CASSPPGTAFNYEQYF. CDR3 nucleotides: TGTGCCAGCTCACCACCTGGGACAGCCTTCAACTACGAGCAGTACTTC.

This clone was seen a handful of times. The chain has TRBV29-1 and TRBJ1-1; D may be TRBD1 (5 bases). V lost 6 bases to trimming and J lost 5 bases, with 19 bases between them. Germline CDR1 SQVTM, CDR2 ANQGSEA. This CDR3 spans 14 amino acids. This CDR3 reads CSVSPLGDRTEAFF. In DNA, the CDR3 is TGCAGCGTGTCCCCCTTAGGGGATAGGACTGAAGCTTTCTTT.

The chain uses TRBV6-5 and TRBJ2-7; the D gene is possibly TRBD1 (6 bases). Deletions cut 2 bases from V and 3 bases from J, with 11 bases between. The CDR3 is made up of 14 amino acids. The V gene's germline CDR1 is MNHEY and CDR2 SVGAGI. CDR3 residues: CASSYGQINYEQYF. Here the CDR3 DNA reads TGTGCCAGCAGTTACGGACAGATAAACTACGAGCAGTACTTC.

V is TRBV27 and J is TRBJ2-2; D is possibly TRBD1 (5 bases). The germline CDR1 and CDR2 sequences are MNHEY and SMNVEV (reference sequence). V gave up 5 bases and J gave up 4 bases, with 17 bases separating them. This CDR3 contains 16 residues. For the CDR3, the DNA is TGTGCCAGCAGTCTAGGGGCCCGTTGGGGCACCGGGGAGCTGTTTTTT. Residues: CASSLGARWGTGELFF.

The rearrangement uses TRBV28 and TRBJ2-5, with 10 bases fitting TRBD1. After removal of 5 bases from V and 3 bases from J, the junction contained 3 bases not matched to a gene. From germline, CDR1 is MDHEN and CDR2 SYDVKM. The CDR3 is made up of 14 amino acids. CDR3 nucleotides: TGTGCCAGCAGTCTGACAGGGGGCGAAGAGACCCAGTACTTC. Amino acid sequence: CASSLTGGEETQYF.

This chain joins TRBV2 and TRBJ1-1; D unclear. Between the trimmed V and J ends, which lost 6 bases and 0 bases, there was a span of 11 bases. Germline V gene sequence: CDR1 SNHLY, CDR2 FYNNEI. This CDR3 has 14 amino acids. CDR3 nucleotides: TGTGCCAGCAGGCCCGCGACACTGAACACTGAAGCTTTCTTT. Protein product: CASRPATLNTEAFF.

This chain connects TRBV27 to TRBJ1-2, with 7 bases aligning to TRBD1. The length of the CDR3 is 12 residues. V was clipped by 6 bases and J by 4 bases; unmatched bases: 2. Germline CDR1 is MNHEY and CDR2 is SMNVEV (reference sequence). The CDR3 here is CASRQGGYGYTF. The DNA for the CDR3 is TGTGCCAGCAGGCAGGGGGGCTATGGCTACACCTTC.

The gene calls are TRBV4-2 and TRBJ2-2; D remains unclear. CDR1 and CDR2 (germline): LGHNA, YNFKEQ. The CDR3 sequence is 15 residues long. Trimming took off 1 base at V and 2 bases at J, with 8 bases between the two ends. CDR3 sequence (DNA): TGTGCCAGCAGCCAAGGCGGCCTAAACACCGGGGAGCTGTTTTTT. Its translation: CASSQGGLNTGELFF.

This clone was counted a single time. The chain employs TRBV7-2 and TRBJ1-2, with D perhaps matching TRBD1 (6 bases). From germline, CDR1 is SGHTA and CDR2 FQGNSA. The V gene lost 5 bases and the J gene lost 4 bases, with 17 bases spanning the gap. The CDR3 has 15 amino acids. The CDR3 DNA follows: TGTGCCAGCAGCCCATCCAGGGGAAGGAGCTATGGCTACACCTTC. Protein product: CASSPSRGRSYGYTF.

The chain is built from TRBV25-1 and TRBJ2-5; D is unclear. CDR3 length: 11 amino acids. The germline V gene encodes CDR1 MGHDK and CDR2 SYGVNS. Trimming removed 4 bases at V and 4 bases at J, with 4 bases between. CDR3 loop: CASSVGETQYF. As DNA, the CDR3 is TGTGCCAGCAGTGTCGGAGAGACCCAGTACTTC.